The 16 T cell receptor beta chains below come from one sample, sequenced in a study of T cells after yellow fever vaccination. TCRdb called the 5' RACE reads again in MiXCR, with one record for every CDR3 protein. The sample lists some 350,000 distinct CDR3 sequences, 3% to 4.5% occurring once. Sequencing was performed on PBMCs, taken 5 days after the yellow fever booster vaccination. Source of these receptors: a man aged 18 to 30 who received the YFV17D yellow fever vaccine.

This clonotype occurred many times. V usage is TRBV12-5 and J usage is TRBJ2-1; 7 bases are shared with TRBD2. After removal of 6 bases from V and 7 bases from J, the junction contained 6 bases not matched to a gene. Per the germline V gene, CDR1 is LGHNT and CDR2 is FRNRAP. The CDR3 runs to 13 residues. The CDR3 DNA follows: TGTGCTAGTGGGCGGGGGTCTATGAATGAGCAGTTCTTC. It translates to CASGRGSMNEQFF.

This clonotype was observed at least ten times. This chain uses TRBV9 with TRBJ2-1; D gene uncertain. The V and J ends lost 2 bases and 8 bases respectively, with 5 bases between them. The CDR3 is 11 residues long. CDR1 and CDR2 (germline): SGDLS, YYNGEE. As DNA, the CDR3 is TGTGCCAGCAGCGTGGGTCATGAGCAGTTCTTC. Protein product: CASSVGHEQFF.

This clonotype was observed many times. The junction and the germline gene differ at one end; a read error may be behind it. V is TRBV7-9 and J is TRBJ2-2, with TRBD2 matching 12 bases. The CDR3 has 16 amino acids. Germline CDR1 reads SEHNR; CDR2 reads FQNEAQ (reference sequence). The CDR3 spells CASSSTSGGNAGELFF. As DNA, the CDR3 is TGTGCCAGCAGCTCTACTAGCGGGGGGAACGCCGGGGAGCTGTTTTTT.

This clonotype was seen a few times. The genes are TRBV5-5 and TRBJ1-5; a weak D match, TRBD1 (5 bases). In germline, CDR1 is SGHKS, CDR2 YYEKEE (reference sequence). The V gene lost 1 base and the J gene lost 5 bases, with 10 bases spanning the gap. The CDR3 has 14 residues. The CDR3 reads CASSLSQGHQPQHF. In DNA, the CDR3 is TGTGCCAGCAGCTTGAGCCAGGGCCATCAGCCCCAGCATTTT.

This clonotype showed up just a few times. The rearrangement joins TRBV20-1 to TRBJ2-3; 10 positions agree with TRBD2. From germline, CDR1 is DFQATT and CDR2 SNEGSKA (reference sequence). The trim removed 4 bases at V and 0 bases at J, leaving 4 bases unmatched. The CDR3 runs to 15 residues. CDR3 in DNA: TGCAGTGCTACGACTAGCGGGCGTAGCACAGATACGCAGTATTTT. Translating gives CSATTSGRSTDTQYF.

The chain employs TRBV29-1 and TRBJ2-1, with D possibly matching TRBD1 (5 bases). The germline V and J ends were trimmed by 8 bases and 4 bases, with 12 bases remaining between them. Germline-derived CDR1 and CDR2 are SQVTM and ANQGSEA. The CDR3 extends over 12 amino acids. CDR3 sequence: CSLDTEYNEQFF. The DNA of the CDR3 is TGCAGCCTGGACACGGAGTACAATGAGCAGTTCTTC.

This clonotype was detected only a few times. The chain has TRBV5-1 and TRBJ1-5, with a weak D call TRBD1 (5 bases). V lost 0 bases, J lost 5 bases, and 15 bases lay in between. Germline values: CDR1 SGHRS, CDR2 YFSETQ. This CDR3 is 16 amino acids long. CDR3 loop: CASSLVGRVVDQPQHF. The CDR3 DNA sequence: TGCGCCAGCAGCTTGGTGGGCAGGGTAGTGGATCAGCCCCAGCATTTT.

This clonotype has a count of ten or more. The chain employs TRBV5-1 and TRBJ2-1; D is ambiguous. The CDR3 is 12 amino acids. V gave up 4 bases and J gave up 8 bases, with 10 bases separating them. In germline, CDR1 is SGHRS, CDR2 YFSETQ. CDR3 in amino acids: CASSPSYDEQFF. CDR3 DNA sequence: TGCGCCAGCAGCCCCTCTTATGATGAGCAGTTCTTC.

The rearrangement links TRBV6-1 to TRBJ2-7; D is perhaps TRBD1 (5 bases). The CDR3 extends over 13 amino acids. The V end lost 6 bases, the J end lost 4 bases, and 13 bases lay between the germline ends. From germline, CDR1 is MNHNS and CDR2 SASEGT. The CDR3 region is CASRTDIRYEQYV. The CDR3 coding sequence is TGTGCCAGCAGAACGGACATTCGGTACGAGCAGTACGTC.

The CDR3 DNA follows: TGTGCCAGCAGCTTTGGACACATAAAAAACATTCAGTACTTC. Residues: CASSFGHIKNIQYF. The rearrangement uses TRBV5-5 and TRBJ2-4; D possibly corresponds to TRBD1 (5 bases). Germline V gene data show CDR1 as SGHKS and CDR2 as YYEKEE (reference sequence). The CDR3 has 14 residues. Trimming removed 2 bases at V and 4 bases at J, with 10 bases between.

The V call is TRBV25-1, the J call TRBJ2-3, with D possibly matching TRBD1 (5 bases). Germline CDR1 reads MGHDK; CDR2 reads SYGVNS. The CDR3 extends over 13 amino acids. Trimming took off 5 bases at V and 3 bases at J, with 9 bases between the two ends. CDR3 protein: CASSPGFTDTQYF. CDR3 nucleotide sequence: TGTGCCAGCAGTCCAGGGTTTACAGATACGCAGTATTTT. The full variable domain, its missing parts supplied by reference TRBV25-1 and TRBJ2-3, is EADIYQTPRYLVIGTGKKITLECSQTMGHDKMYWYQQDPGMELHLIHYSYGVNSTEKGDLSSESTVSRIRTEHFPLTLESARPSHTSQYLCASSPGFTDTQYFGPGTRLTVL.

This clonotype was found a few times. The chain combines TRBV29-1 with TRBJ2-1; either TRBD1 or TRBD2 may fit D (6 bases each). The CDR3 totals 16 residues. CDR1 is SQVTM, CDR2 ANQGSEA, per germline. V lost 4 bases and J lost 0, with 16 bases in between. CDR3 sequence reads: CSVGKNGGSSYNEQFF. In nucleotides, the CDR3 is TGCAGCGTTGGGAAGAACGGGGGCAGCTCCTACAATGAGCAGTTCTTC.

This clonotype was seen at least ten times. The genes are TRBV7-9 and TRBJ2-1, with D maybe TRBD2 (7 bases). CDR3 size: 13 residues. Germline assignment: CDR1 SEHNR and CDR2 FQNEAQ (reference sequence). V lost 3 bases and J lost 8, with 11 bases in between. The CDR3 sequence is CASSFRRGHEQFF. The CDR3, as DNA: TGTGCCAGCAGCTTTCGGCGGGGGCATGAGCAGTTCTTC.

The V and J genes are TRBV27 and TRBJ1-3; TRBD1 is a possible D gene (5 bases). Germline values: CDR1 MNHEY, CDR2 SMNVEV (reference sequence). The CDR3 loop spans 16 amino acids. V lost 4 bases and J lost 3, with 16 bases in between. The CDR3 DNA is TGTGCCAGCAGTTCCTTTCTCCAGGGCGGTGGAAACACCATATATTTT. Protein product: CASSSFLQGGGNTIYF.

This clonotype has ten or more counts. CDR3 amino acids: CASSLGQGLNTEAFF. DNA of the CDR3: TGTGCCAGCAGCTTAGGTCAGGGCCTGAACACTGAAGCTTTCTTT. This chain connects TRBV7-9 to TRBJ1-1, with D perhaps TRBD1 (5 bases). The CDR3 sequence is 15 residues long. Trimming stripped 1 base from V and 0 bases from J, with 9 bases between. The germline V gene encodes CDR1 SEHNR and CDR2 FQNEAQ (reference sequence).

V and J are TRBV7-2 and TRBJ2-4, with D unresolved. Trimming took 1 base from V and 9 from J, leaving 13 bases between them. CDR3 length equals 14 residues. The germline V gene has CDR1 SGHTA and CDR2 FQGNSA. The CDR3 DNA reads as TGTGCCAGCAGCTTAGGTTCGGCATTTGGCATTCAGTACTTC. Protein product: CASSLGSAFGIQYF.